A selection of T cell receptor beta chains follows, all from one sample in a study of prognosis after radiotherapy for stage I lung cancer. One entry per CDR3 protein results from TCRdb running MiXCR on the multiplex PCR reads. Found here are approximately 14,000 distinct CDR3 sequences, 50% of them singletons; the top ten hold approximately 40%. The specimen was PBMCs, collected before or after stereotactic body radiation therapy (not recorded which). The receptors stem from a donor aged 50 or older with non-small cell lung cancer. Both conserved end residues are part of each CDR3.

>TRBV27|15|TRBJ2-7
CASSSGSSGKREQYF
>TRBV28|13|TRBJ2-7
CASIVGIAYEQYF
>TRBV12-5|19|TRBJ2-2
CASGLSKGCGPSNTGELFF
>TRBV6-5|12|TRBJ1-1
CASSYGGVEAFF
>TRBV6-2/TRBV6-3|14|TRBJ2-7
CAGRNSGSTYEQYF
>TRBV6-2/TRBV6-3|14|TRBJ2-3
CASSNTGGEDTQYF
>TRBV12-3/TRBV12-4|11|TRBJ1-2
CASMAFYGYTF
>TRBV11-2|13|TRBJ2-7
CASSFTGPGEQYF
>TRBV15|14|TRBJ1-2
CATSRDVGLYGYTF
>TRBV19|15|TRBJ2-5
CASSMGTSGVETHYF
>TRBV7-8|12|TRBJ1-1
CASSSLYTEAFF